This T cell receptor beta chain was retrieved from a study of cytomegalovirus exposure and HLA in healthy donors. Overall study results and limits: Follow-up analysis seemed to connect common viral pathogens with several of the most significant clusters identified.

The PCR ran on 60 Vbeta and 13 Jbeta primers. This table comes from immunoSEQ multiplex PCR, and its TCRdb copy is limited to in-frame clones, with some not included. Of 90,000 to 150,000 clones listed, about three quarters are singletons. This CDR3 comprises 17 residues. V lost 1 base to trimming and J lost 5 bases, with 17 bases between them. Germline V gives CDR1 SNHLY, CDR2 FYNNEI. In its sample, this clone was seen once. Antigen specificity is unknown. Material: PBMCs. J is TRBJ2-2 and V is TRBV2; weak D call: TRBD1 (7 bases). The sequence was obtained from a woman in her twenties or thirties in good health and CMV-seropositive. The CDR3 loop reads CASSEGWRGRGTGELFF. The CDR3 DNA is TGTGCCAGCAGTGAAGGTTGGAGGGGGCGAGGAACCGGGGAGCTGTTTTTT.